The clone carrying this T cell receptor (beta chain) was counted between two and nine times. Its antigen remains unknown. This entry comes from a study of chemoradiotherapy in HPV16-positive cancers. The overall study: Two HPV16-positive patients' cells yielded candidate HPV-specific clones and common motifs. Study-level findings and limits: Better recurrence-free survival went with HPV-responsive T-cell expansion in HPV16-positive patients. The functional HPV-specific definition rests on just two HPV16-positive patients.

Assay: immunoSEQ multiplex PCR; the TCRdb copy retains only in-frame clones and omits some. The data contain 9,000 to 15,000 clones, roughly 61% of them seen just once; the ten biggest clones take up roughly a fifth. Repeated repertoire sampling spanned the course of chemoradiotherapy. In germline, CDR1 is SEHNR, CDR2 FQNEAQ (reference sequence). V lost 2 bases, J lost 5 bases, and 15 bases lay in between. CDR3 length equals 15 residues. This TCR was sampled from a human donor with HPV-associated anogenital cancer. The V and J genes are TRBV7-9 and TRBJ1-1; D not certain. This sample was gathered from a patient who underwent chemoradiotherapy. CDR3 sequence: CASSLTPPRGTEAFF. In DNA, the CDR3 is TGTGCCAGCAGCTTAACACCCCCCCGCGGGACTGAAGCTTTCTTT.